The 20 T cell receptor beta chains presented below share a single source sample, sequenced in a study of T cell responses to AZD1222 COVID-19 vaccine. Clones were read by immunoSEQ multiplex PCR, and TCRdb kept only the in-frame ones, dropping some. This sample carries under 100,000 clones, 70% to 90% of them seen once, and the ten largest clones take less than 3.5%. The sample in question was peripheral blood, obtained on day 0 of AZD1222 vaccination. The receptors derive from an adult in good health.

V usage is TRBV5-4 and J usage is TRBJ2-3; 11 bases agree with TRBD2. Germline CDR1 SGHNT, CDR2 YYREEE (reference sequence). The CDR3 loop spans 16 amino acids. V trimming: 4 bases; J trimming: 6 bases; junction bases outside the gene matches: 10. For the CDR3, the DNA is TGTGCCAGCAGCCCGGCCAGGGCTAGCGGGGGGGATACGCAGTATTTT. Its protein product is CASSPARASGGDTQYF.

J is TRBJ1-1 and V is TRBV28; perhaps TRBD1 as D (5 bases). The CDR3 loop spans 15 amino acids. Germline CDR1 and CDR2: MDHEN and SYDVKM. The germline V and J ends were trimmed by 2 bases and 4 bases, with 14 bases remaining between them. The CDR3 DNA is TGTGCCAGCAGTTTAGTCGCAGGGAGTGTCACTGAAGCTTTCTTT. Translating gives CASSLVAGSVTEAFF.

This clone was observed a few times. The genes are TRBV7-8 and TRBJ1-1, with TRBD1 as a possible D gene (5 bases). Trimming removed 1 base from V and 10 bases from J, with 25 bases in between. CDR3 length: 17 residues. Germline V lookup: CDR1 SGHVS, CDR2 FQNEAQ. The CDR3 is CASSLDGNNGRRGTAFF. CDR3 DNA: TGTGCCAGCAGCTTAGACGGGAATAATGGTAGGAGGGGTACAGCTTTCTTT. The variable domain in full, completed from reference TRBV7-8 and TRBJ1-1, reads GAGVSQSPRYKVAKRGQDVALRCDPISGHVSLFWYQQALGQGPEFLTYFQNEAQLDKSGLPSDRFFAERPEGSVSTLKIQRTQQEDSAVYLCASSLDGNNGRRGTAFFGQGTRLTVV.

The genes are TRBV6-6 and TRBJ1-6; 8 bases line up with TRBD1. V shed 5 bases, J shed 5 bases, and the junction held 11 bases outside the gene matches. Per the germline V gene, CDR1 is MNHNY and CDR2 is SVGAGI (reference sequence). This CDR3 is 17 amino acids long. CDR3 sequence (DNA): TGTGCCAGCAGTCGTCGACAGGGGCAACGGAATAATTCACCCCTCCACTTT. It codes for CASSRRQGQRNNSPLHF.

This clone was seen only once. V usage is TRBV6-1 and J usage is TRBJ2-7; 10 bases line up with TRBD2. J lost 3 bases, V lost 4 bases, and 9 bases had no gene match. This CDR3 comprises 16 residues. From germline, CDR1 is MNHNS and CDR2 SASEGT. Here the CDR3 reads CASSGPLSGGHYEQYF. The CDR3 nucleotides are TGTGCCAGCAGTGGACCCCTTAGCGGGGGGCACTACGAGCAGTACTTC.

This clone was recorded a few times. The chain has TRBV6-1 and TRBJ1-1, with D tentatively TRBD1 (5 bases). Looked up from germline, CDR1 is MNHNS and CDR2 is SASEGT. This CDR3 spans 14 amino acids. V dropped 3 bases and J dropped 1 base, with 9 bases sitting between them. The CDR3 bases are TGTGCCAGCAGTGAGGGGGGGGAGAACACTGAAGCTTTCTTT. Its protein product is CASSEGGENTEAFF.

V usage is TRBV4-3 and J usage is TRBJ2-5; TRBD1 matches 7 bases. Germline assignment: CDR1 LGHNA and CDR2 YSLEER. The CDR3 covers 15 residues. V shed 3 bases and J 5 bases; nucleotides not matched to a gene: 9. The chain's CDR3 is CASSQSRQGVETQYF. As DNA, the CDR3 is TGCGCCAGCAGCCAGTCGAGACAGGGTGTGGAGACCCAGTACTTC.

The chain couples TRBV6-2 or TRBV6-3 to TRBJ1-5; no firm D call. Trimming shortened V by 4 bases and J by 5 bases, and 12 bases separated the two germline ends. Germline lookup yields CDR1 MNHEY and CDR2 SVGEGT. CDR3 size: 14 residues. The CDR3 reads CASSSVEAYQPQHF. The DNA of the CDR3 is TGTGCCAGCAGTTCCGTGGAGGCCTATCAGCCCCAGCATTTT.

This chain uses TRBV6-5 with TRBJ2-7; 8 bases align to TRBD1. This CDR3 has 15 amino acids. The V segment lost 2 bases and the J segment 2 bases; nucleotides outside the gene matches: 5. The V gene's germline CDR1 is MNHEY and CDR2 SVGAGI. The CDR3 loop reads CASSYNGQGTYEQYF. The CDR3 nucleotides are TGTGCCAGCAGTTACAACGGACAGGGTACCTACGAGCAGTACTTC.

Notes on this clone: Other DNA sequences from this sample encode an identical CDR3 as well. This chain links TRBV18 with TRBJ1-6, with TRBD1 matching over 7 bases. Per the germline V gene, CDR1 is KGHSH and CDR2 is LQKENI. This CDR3 is built from 14 residues. V gave up 6 bases and J gave up 7 bases; unmatched junction bases: 6. The CDR3 sequence is CASSQDRKNSPLHF. The DNA for the CDR3 is TGTGCCAGCTCTCAGGACAGGAAAAATTCACCCCTCCACTTT.

The rearrangement uses TRBV4-1 and TRBJ2-2, with D possibly being TRBD1 or TRBD2 (6 bases each). The CDR3 extends over 16 amino acids. The germline gives CDR1 MGHRA, CDR2 YSYEKL. The V end was cut by 0 bases, the J end by 2 bases, with 10 bases between. CDR3 sequence reads: CASSQERGANTGELFF. CDR3 coding DNA: TGCGCCAGCAGCCAAGAGAGGGGGGCTAACACCGGGGAGCTGTTTTTT.

J is TRBJ1-5 and V is TRBV15; no reliable D call. This CDR3 is built from 15 residues. V was pared by 3 bases and J by 8 bases, with 17 bases between. Germline CDR1 and CDR2: LNHNV and YYDKDF (reference sequence). The CDR3 sequence is CATSRVRTGREPQHF. The CDR3 DNA reads as TGTGCCACCAGCAGGGTCCGAACCGGGAGGGAGCCCCAGCATTTT. Using reference TRBV15 and TRBJ1-5 for the parts outside the CDR3, the full variable domain is DAMVIQNPRYQVTQFGKPVTLSCSQTLNHNVMYWYQQKSSQAPKLLFHYYDKDFNNEADTPDNFQSRRPNTSFCFLDIRSPGLGDTAMYLCATSRVRTGREPQHFGDGTRLSIL.

V usage is TRBV7-8 and J usage is TRBJ2-5; TRBD1 matches 7 bases. Germline loops: CDR1 SGHVS, CDR2 FQNEAQ. The trim removed 7 bases at V and 3 bases at J, leaving 11 bases unmatched. The length of the CDR3 is 15 residues. The CDR3 region is CASTTTRGQKETQYF. CDR3 coding DNA: TGTGCCAGCACCACAACTAGGGGACAGAAAGAGACCCAGTACTTC.

The V and J genes are TRBV7-2 and TRBJ2-7; 10 positions match TRBD2. In germline, CDR1 is SGHTA, CDR2 FQGNSA. V dropped 4 bases and J dropped 6; count of bases not matched to a gene: 9. The CDR3 is 15 residues long. For the CDR3, the DNA is TGTGCCAGCAGCTCAAAGCGGGGGGGCCAGGGCGAGCAGTACTTC. It is translated as CASSSKRGGQGEQYF.

This clone was recorded once. The J gene is TRBJ1-6, the V gene TRBV12-3 or TRBV12-4; no firm D call. CDR3 length: 13 residues. Trimming pared 1 base from V and 7 bases from J, leaving 5 bases between. As DNA, the CDR3 is TGTGCCAGCAGTTTAGGATTAAATTCACCCCTCCACTTT. Protein product: CASSLGLNSPLHF.

The V call is TRBV15, the J call TRBJ1-6; 10 nucleotides agree with TRBD1. Trimming cost V 5 bases and J 9 bases; bases outside gene matches: 7. Germline CDR1 reads LNHNV; CDR2 reads YYDKDF (reference sequence). CDR3 length: 15 residues. The chain's CDR3 is CATSERQGAGSPLHF. CDR3 in DNA: TGTGCCACCAGCGAAAGACAGGGGGCCGGTTCACCCCTCCACTTT.

V gene TRBV6-5 combines with J gene TRBJ1-1; no definite D call. Deletions cut 5 bases from V and 0 bases from J, with 4 bases between. In germline, CDR1 is MNHEY, CDR2 SVGAGI. The CDR3 consists of 12 residues. CDR3 sequence reads: CASSRLNTEAFF. The CDR3 coding sequence is TGTGCCAGCAGTAGGTTGAACACTGAAGCTTTCTTT.

The chain combines TRBV7-2 with TRBJ1-1, with 9 bases matching TRBD1. With 4 bases clipped from V and 4 bases from J, the junction kept 4 bases outside the gene matches. Germline lookup yields CDR1 SGHTA and CDR2 FQGNSA. There are 14 residues in the CDR3. CDR3 protein: CASSYRGRPTEAFF. The DNA of the CDR3 is TGTGCCAGCAGCTACAGGGGGCGGCCCACTGAAGCTTTCTTT.

This chain links TRBV5-1 with TRBJ2-7; D may be TRBD1 or TRBD2 (6 bases each). Germline values: CDR1 SGHRS, CDR2 YFSETQ. The CDR3 totals 15 residues. Trimming removed 4 bases from V and 2 bases from J, with 16 bases in between. CDR3 in DNA: TGCGCCAGCAGCCCAGGAGGGACACCCCCCTACGAGCAGTACTTC. The encoded protein is CASSPGGTPPYEQYF.

The rearrangement uses TRBV2 and TRBJ1-5, with unresolved D. V was clipped by 7 bases and J by 0 bases, with 10 bases between them. Germline V lookup: CDR1 SNHLY, CDR2 FYNNEI. CDR3 length: 14 amino acids. The CDR3 spells CASNQINSNQPQHF. DNA for the CDR3: TGTGCCAGCAATCAAATTAATAGCAATCAGCCCCAGCATTTT. Full variable domain (missing parts from reference TRBV2 and TRBJ1-5): EPEVTQTPSHQVTQMGQEVILRCVPISNHLYFYWYRQILGQKVEFLVSFYNNEISEKSEIFDDQFSVERPDGSNFTLKIRSTKLEDSAMYFCASNQINSNQPQHFGDGTRLSIL.